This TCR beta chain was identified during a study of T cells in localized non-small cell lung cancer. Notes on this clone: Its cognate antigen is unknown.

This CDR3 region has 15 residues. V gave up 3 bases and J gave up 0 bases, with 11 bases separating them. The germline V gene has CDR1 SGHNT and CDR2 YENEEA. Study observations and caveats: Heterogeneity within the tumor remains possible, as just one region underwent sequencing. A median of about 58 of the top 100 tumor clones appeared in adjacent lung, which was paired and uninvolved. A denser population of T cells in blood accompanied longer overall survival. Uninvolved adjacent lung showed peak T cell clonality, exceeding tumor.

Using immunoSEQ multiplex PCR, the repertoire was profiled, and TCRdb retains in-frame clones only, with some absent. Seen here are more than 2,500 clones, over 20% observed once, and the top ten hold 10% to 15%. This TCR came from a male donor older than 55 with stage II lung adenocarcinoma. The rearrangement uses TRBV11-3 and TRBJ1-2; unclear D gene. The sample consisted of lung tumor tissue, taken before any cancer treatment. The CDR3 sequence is CASSLDVSPNYGYTF. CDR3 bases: TGTGCCAGCAGCTTGGACGTCTCTCCTAACTATGGCTACACCTTC. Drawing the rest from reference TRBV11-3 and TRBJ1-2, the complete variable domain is EAGVVQSPRYKIIEKKQPVAFWCNPISGHNTLYWYLQNLGQGPELLIRYENEEAVDDSQLPKDRFSAERLKGVDSTLKIQPAELGDSAVYLCASSLDVSPNYGYTFGSGTRLTVV.